This T cell receptor (beta chain) originates from a study of cytomegalovirus exposure and HLA in healthy donors. The overall study: Falling in the Caucasian-associated ancestry cluster were roughly 80% of approximately 410 genotyped donors.

This clone was observed a few times. Its antigen is unknown. Amplification used 60 Vbeta primers and 13 Jbeta primers. Using immunoSEQ multiplex PCR, the repertoire was profiled, and TCRdb retains in-frame clones only, with some absent. The repertoire consists of about 100,000 clones, with roughly 78% occurring once and the leading ten covering approximately 0.8%. Findings of the study overall: Immune exposure data for these donors was limited to CMV serostatus. In a later analysis, CMV-associated beta chains were mostly HLA-associated, it appeared. V- and J-gene trimming in TCR beta was tied to a missense DCLRE1C variant by an analysis performed later.

This CDR3 contains 15 residues. Trimming removed 4 bases from V and 5 bases from J, with 17 bases in between. Germline CDR1 is SGHDN and CDR2 is FVKESK. Sequences were obtained from PBMCs. The receptor's source is a woman aged 55-70 years in good health and CMV-seronegative. The chain uses TRBV14 and TRBJ1-2, with a weak D call TRBD1 (5 bases). CDR3 sequence: CASSRSPTARYGYTF. CDR3 nucleotides: TGTGCCAGCAGCCGATCCCCGACAGCGAGATATGGCTACACCTTC.